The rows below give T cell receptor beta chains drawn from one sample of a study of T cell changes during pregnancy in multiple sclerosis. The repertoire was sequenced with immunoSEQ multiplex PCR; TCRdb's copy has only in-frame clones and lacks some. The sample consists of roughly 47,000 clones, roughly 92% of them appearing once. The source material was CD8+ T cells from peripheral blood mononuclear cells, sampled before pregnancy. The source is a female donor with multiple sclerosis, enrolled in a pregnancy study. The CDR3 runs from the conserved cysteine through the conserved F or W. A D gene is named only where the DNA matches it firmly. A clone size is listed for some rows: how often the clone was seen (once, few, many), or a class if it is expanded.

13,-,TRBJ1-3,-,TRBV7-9,CASSLVRSNTIYF,TGTGCCAGCAGCTTAGTCCGTTCAAACACCATATATTTT
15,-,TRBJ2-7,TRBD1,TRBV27,CASRNDRELPYEQYF,TGTGCCAGTCGTAACGACAGGGAGCTGCCCTACGAGCAGTACTTC
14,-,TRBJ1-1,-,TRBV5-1,CASSLVGQNTEAFF,TGCGCCAGCAGCTTGGTGGGACAGAACACTGAAGCTTTCTTT
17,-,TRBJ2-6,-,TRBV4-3,CASSQAQSSSGANVLTF,TGCGCCAGCAGCCAAGCCCAATCGAGTTCTGGGGCCAACGTCCTGACTTTC
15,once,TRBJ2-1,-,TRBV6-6,CASTPQRAAYNEQFF,TGTGCCAGCACCCCGCAGCGAGCGGCATACAATGAGCAGTTCTTC
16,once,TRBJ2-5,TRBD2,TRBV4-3,CASSLNVAGEEETQYF,TGCGCCAGCAGCCTGAACGTAGCGGGAGAGGAAGAGACCCAGTACTTC
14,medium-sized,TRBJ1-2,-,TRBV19,CASTVRGRNYGYTF,TGTGCCAGTACCGTCAGGGGACGTAACTATGGCTACACCTTC
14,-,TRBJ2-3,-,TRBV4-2,CASSRWGVTDTQYF,TGTGCCAGCAGCCGGTGGGGAGTCACAGATACGCAGTATTTT
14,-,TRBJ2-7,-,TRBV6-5,CASSYSTDSYEQYF,TGTGCCAGCAGTTACTCGACAGATTCCTACGAGCAGTACTTC
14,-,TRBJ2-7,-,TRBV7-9,CASSLTREVDEQYF,TGTGCCAGCAGCTTAACCAGGGAAGTCGACGAGCAGTACTTC
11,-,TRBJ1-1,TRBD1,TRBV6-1,CASSRDREAFF,TGTGCCAGCAGCCGGGACAGGGAAGCTTTCTTT
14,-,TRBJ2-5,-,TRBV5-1,CASSSRQYQETQYF,TGCGCCAGCAGCTCCAGACAGTACCAAGAGACCCAGTACTTC
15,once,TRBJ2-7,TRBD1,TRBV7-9,CASSPSGTGFYEQYF,TGTGCCAGCAGCCCCAGTGGGACAGGGTTCTACGAGCAGTACTTC
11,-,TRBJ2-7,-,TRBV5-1,CASSPGYEQYF,TGCGCCAGCAGCCCGGGCTACGAGCAGTACTTC
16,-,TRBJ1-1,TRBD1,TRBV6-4,CASSAKGGGGNTEAFF,TGTGCCAGCAGTGCCAAAGGGGGCGGAGGGAACACTGAAGCTTTCTTT
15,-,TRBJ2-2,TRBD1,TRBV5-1,CASSWGDRDTGELFF,TGCGCCAGCAGCTGGGGGGACAGGGACACCGGGGAGCTGTTTTTT
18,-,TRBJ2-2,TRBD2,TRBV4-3,CASSQEGGKRRGTGELFF,TGCGCCAGCAGCCAAGAGGGGGGGAAGCGGCGGGGCACCGGGGAGCTGTTTTTT
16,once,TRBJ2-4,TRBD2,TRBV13,CASSHRLAGAKNIQYF,TGTGCCAGCAGCCACAGACTAGCGGGAGCCAAAAACATTCAGTACTTC
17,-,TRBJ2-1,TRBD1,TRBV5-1,CASSLTPTGESYNEQFF,TGCGCCAGCAGCTTGACCCCGACAGGGGAGAGCTACAATGAGCAGTTCTTC
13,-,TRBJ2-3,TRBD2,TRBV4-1,CASSPGGGDTQYF,TGCGCCAGCAGCCCCGGGGGGGGAGATACGCAGTATTTT
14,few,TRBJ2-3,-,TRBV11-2,CASSLGGGTDTQYF,TGTGCCAGCAGCTTAGGCGGGGGCACAGATACGCAGTATTTT
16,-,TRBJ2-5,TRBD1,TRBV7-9,CASSQGTGSVQETQYF,TGTGCCAGCAGCCAGGGGACAGGGTCCGTCCAAGAGACCCAGTACTTC
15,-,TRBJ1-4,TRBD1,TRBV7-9,CASSLPQGGNEKLFF,TGTGCCAGCAGCTTACCACAGGGGGGGAATGAAAAACTGTTTTTT
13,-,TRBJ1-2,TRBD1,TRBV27,CASSRTGDYGYTF,TGTGCCAGCAGTCGGACAGGAGACTATGGCTACACCTTC
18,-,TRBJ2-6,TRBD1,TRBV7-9,CASSLYATGVSGANVLTF,TGTGCCAGCAGCTTATATGCGACAGGGGTCTCTGGGGCCAACGTCCTGACTTTC
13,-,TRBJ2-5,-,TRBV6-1,CASSAGRVETQYF,TGTGCCAGCAGTGCCGGCAGGGTTGAGACCCAGTACTTC
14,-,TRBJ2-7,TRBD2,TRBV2,CASSAGGGPYEQYF,TGTGCCAGCAGTGCGGGGGGAGGCCCCTACGAGCAGTACTTC
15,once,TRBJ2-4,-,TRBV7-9,CASSLGSRAKNIQYF,TGTGCCAGCAGCTTGGGCTCAAGAGCCAAAAACATTCAGTACTTC
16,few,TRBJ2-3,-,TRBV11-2,CASSSMGSRLTDTQYF,TGTGCCAGCAGCTCTATGGGGAGCCGCCTCACAGATACGCAGTATTTT
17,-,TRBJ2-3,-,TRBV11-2,CASSPRRQAEDTDTQYF,TGTGCCAGCAGCCCCAGGCGACAGGCGGAAGACACAGATACGCAGTATTTT
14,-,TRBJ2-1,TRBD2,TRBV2,CASGGRASYNEQFF,TGTGCCAGCGGGGGGAGGGCTTCCTACAATGAGCAGTTCTTC
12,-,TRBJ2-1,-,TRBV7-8,CASSFGDNEQFF,TGTGCCAGCAGCTTTGGAGACAATGAGCAGTTCTTC
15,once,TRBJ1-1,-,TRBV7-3,CASSLNGQLNTEAFF,TGTGCCAGCAGCTTAAATGGTCAGTTGAACACTGAAGCTTTCTTT
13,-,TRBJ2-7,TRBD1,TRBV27,CASSIQGAYEQYF,TGTGCCAGCAGTATACAGGGGGCCTACGAGCAGTACTTC
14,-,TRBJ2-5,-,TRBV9,CASSVDPGVETQYF,TGTGCCAGCAGCGTAGATCCAGGGGTAGAGACCCAGTACTTC
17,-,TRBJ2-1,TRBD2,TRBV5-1,CASSLGRPGREHNEQFF,TGCGCCAGCAGCTTGGGTAGGCCCGGGCGGGAGCACAATGAGCAGTTCTTC
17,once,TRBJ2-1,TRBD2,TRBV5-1,CASSLADLAGTYNEQFF,TGCGCCAGCAGCTTGGCCGATCTAGCGGGAACCTACAATGAGCAGTTCTTC
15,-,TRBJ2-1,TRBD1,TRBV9,CASSVRAGGPNEQFF,TGTGCCAGCAGCGTAAGGGCAGGGGGCCCCAATGAGCAGTTCTTC
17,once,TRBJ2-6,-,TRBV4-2,CASSQETGGAGANVLTF,TGTGCCAGCAGCCAGGAAACAGGAGGGGCTGGGGCCAACGTCCTGACTTTC
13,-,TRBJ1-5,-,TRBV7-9,CASSPSANQPQHF,TGTGCCAGCAGCCCTAGCGCTAATCAGCCCCAGCATTTT
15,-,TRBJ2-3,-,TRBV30,CAWTFGGGRPDTQYF,TGTGCCTGGACCTTTGGGGGGGGGCGCCCAGATACGCAGTATTTT
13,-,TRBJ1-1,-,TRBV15,CATSIPGESEAFF,TGTGCCACCAGCATTCCGGGAGAGTCTGAAGCTTTCTTT
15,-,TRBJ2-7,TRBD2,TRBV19,CASAPSSGLSYEQYF,TGTGCCTCCGCCCCGTCTAGCGGGTTATCCTACGAGCAGTACTTC
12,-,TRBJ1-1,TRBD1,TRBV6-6,CASSYGQGEAFF,TGTGCCAGCAGTTATGGACAGGGTGAAGCTTTCTTT
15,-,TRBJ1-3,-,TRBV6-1,CASSPLGTLGNTIYF,TGTGCCAGCAGCCCCCTAGGGACACTTGGAAACACCATATATTTT
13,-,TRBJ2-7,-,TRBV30,CAWSSQPNYEQYF,TGTGCCTGGAGTTCACAGCCCAACTACGAGCAGTACTTC
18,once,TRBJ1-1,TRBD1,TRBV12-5,CASGLYLPPAGGRAEAFF,TGTGCTAGTGGTTTGTACCTCCCCCCGGCAGGGGGTAGGGCTGAAGCTTTCTTT
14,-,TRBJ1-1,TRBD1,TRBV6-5,CASSLGQKNTEAFF,TGTGCCAGCAGCTTGGGACAGAAGAACACTGAAGCTTTCTTT
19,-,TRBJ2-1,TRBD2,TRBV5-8,CASSLPGLAGGSSYNEQFF,TGTGCCAGCAGCTTGCCGGGACTAGCGGGAGGAAGCTCCTACAATGAGCAGTTCTTC